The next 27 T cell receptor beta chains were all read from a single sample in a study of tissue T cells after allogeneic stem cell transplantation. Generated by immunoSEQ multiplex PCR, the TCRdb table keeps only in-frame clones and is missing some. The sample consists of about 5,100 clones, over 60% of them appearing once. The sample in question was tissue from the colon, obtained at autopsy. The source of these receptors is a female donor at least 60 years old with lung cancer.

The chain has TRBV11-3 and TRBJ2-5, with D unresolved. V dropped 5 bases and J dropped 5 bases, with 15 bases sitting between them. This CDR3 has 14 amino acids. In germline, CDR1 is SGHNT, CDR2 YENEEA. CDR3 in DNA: TGTGCCAGCAGCCATGGACCGTCTCTCGAGACCCAGTACTTC. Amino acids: CASSHGPSLETQYF.

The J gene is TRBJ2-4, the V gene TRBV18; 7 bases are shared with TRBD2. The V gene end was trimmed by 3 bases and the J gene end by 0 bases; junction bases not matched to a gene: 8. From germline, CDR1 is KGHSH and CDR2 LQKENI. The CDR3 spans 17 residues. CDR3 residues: CASSPAEGGLAKNIQYF. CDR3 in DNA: TGTGCCAGCTCACCCGCCGAGGGAGGGTTAGCCAAAAACATTCAGTACTTC.

This CDR3 is CASRGLAMPGELFF. The CDR3, as DNA: TGTGCCAGCAGGGGACTAGCGATGCCCGGGGAGCTGTTTTTT. V and J are TRBV6-5 and TRBJ2-2; 10 nucleotides match TRBD2. J gave up 6 bases and V 6 bases, and 4 bases lay outside the gene matches. This CDR3 spans 14 amino acids. The V gene's germline CDR1 is MNHEY and CDR2 SVGAGI.

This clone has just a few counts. CDR3 DNA: TGTGCTGTTAGGGGGACTAGCGGAACAAATACGCAGTATTTT. Translating gives CAVRGTSGTNTQYF. V and J are TRBV6-5 and TRBJ2-3; 11 nucleotides agree with TRBD2. In germline, CDR1 is MNHEY, CDR2 SVGAGI. CDR3 length equals 14 residues.

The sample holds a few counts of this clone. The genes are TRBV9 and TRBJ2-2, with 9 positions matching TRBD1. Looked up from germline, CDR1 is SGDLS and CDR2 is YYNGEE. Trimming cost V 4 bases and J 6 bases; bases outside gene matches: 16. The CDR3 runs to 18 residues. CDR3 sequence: CASSPGTGSIGRPGELFF. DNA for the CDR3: TGTGCCAGCAGCCCCGGGACAGGGTCGATAGGGCGGCCCGGGGAGCTGTTTTTT.

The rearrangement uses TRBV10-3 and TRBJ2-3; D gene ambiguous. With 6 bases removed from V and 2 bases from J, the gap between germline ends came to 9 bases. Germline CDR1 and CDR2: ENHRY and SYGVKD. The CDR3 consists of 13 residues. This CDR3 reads CAISFLSTDTQYF. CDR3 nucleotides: TGTGCCATCAGCTTCTTATCCACAGATACGCAGTATTTT.

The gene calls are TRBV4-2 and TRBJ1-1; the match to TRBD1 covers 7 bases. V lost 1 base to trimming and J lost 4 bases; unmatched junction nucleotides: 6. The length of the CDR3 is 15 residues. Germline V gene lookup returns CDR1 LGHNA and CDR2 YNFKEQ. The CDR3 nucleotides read TGTGCCAGCAGCCAAGGCGGGCAGGGGGTCACTGAAGCTTTCTTT. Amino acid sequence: CASSQGGQGVTEAFF.

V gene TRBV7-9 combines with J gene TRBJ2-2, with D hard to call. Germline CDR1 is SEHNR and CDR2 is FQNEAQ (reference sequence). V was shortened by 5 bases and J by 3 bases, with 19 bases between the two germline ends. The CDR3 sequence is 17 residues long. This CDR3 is CASSQFRVDSYTGELFF. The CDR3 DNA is TGTGCCAGCAGCCAGTTTCGGGTGGATTCCTACACCGGGGAGCTGTTTTTT.

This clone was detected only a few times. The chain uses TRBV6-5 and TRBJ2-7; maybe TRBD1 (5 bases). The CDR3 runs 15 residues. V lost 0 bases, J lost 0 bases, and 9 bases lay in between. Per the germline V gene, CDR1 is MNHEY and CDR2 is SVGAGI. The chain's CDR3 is CASSYSSQGSYEQYF. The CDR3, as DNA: TGTGCCAGCAGTTACTCGAGTCAGGGCTCCTACGAGCAGTACTTC.

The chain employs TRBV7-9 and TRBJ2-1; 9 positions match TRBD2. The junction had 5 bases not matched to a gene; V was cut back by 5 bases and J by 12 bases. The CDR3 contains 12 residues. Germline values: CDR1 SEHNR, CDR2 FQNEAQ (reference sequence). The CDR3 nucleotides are TGTGCCAGCAGCCACCCTAGCGGGATGCAGTTCTTC. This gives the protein CASSHPSGMQFF. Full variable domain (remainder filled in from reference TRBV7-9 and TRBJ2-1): DTGVSQNPRHKITKRGQNVTFRCDPISEHNRLYWYRQTLGQGPEFLTYFQNEAQLEKSRLLSDRFSAERPKGSFSTLEIQRTEQGDSAMYLCASSHPSGMQFFGPGTRLTVL.

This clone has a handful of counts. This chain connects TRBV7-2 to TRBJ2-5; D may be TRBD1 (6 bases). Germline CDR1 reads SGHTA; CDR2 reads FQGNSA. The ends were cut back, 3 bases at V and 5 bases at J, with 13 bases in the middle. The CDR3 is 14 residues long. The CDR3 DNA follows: TGTGCCAGCAGCTTTTACGGACAGTGGGAGACCCAGTACTTC. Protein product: CASSFYGQWETQYF.

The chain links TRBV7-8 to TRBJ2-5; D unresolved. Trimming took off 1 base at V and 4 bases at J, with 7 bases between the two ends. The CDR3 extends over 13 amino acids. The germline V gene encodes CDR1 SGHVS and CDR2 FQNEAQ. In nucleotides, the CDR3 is TGTGCCAGCAGCTTAGACTGGGGAGAGACCCAGTACTTC. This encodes CASSLDWGETQYF.

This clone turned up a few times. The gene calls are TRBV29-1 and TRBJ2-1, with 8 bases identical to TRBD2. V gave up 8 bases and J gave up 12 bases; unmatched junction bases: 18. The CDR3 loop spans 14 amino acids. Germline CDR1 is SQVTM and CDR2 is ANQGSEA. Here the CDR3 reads CSFLAGGTLLGQFF. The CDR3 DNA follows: TGCAGCTTCCTCGCGGGGGGAACCCTCTTGGGGCAGTTCTTC.

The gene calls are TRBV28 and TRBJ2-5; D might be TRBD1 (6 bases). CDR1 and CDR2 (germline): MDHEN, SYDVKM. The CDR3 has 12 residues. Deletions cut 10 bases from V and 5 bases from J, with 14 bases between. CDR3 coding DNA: TGTGCCATCCAACAGGGTCTTGAGACCCAGTACTTC. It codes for CAIQQGLETQYF.

CDR3 nucleotide sequence: TGTGCCAGCTCACCACCCCAGAACTATGGCTACACCTTC. Protein product: CASSPPQNYGYTF. This chain joins TRBV18 and TRBJ1-2; D call uncertain. Trimming took off 0 bases at V and 2 bases at J, with 4 bases between the two ends. The CDR3 has 13 residues. CDR1 and CDR2 from the germline V gene are KGHSH and LQKENI. Full variable domain (rest looked up from reference TRBV18 and TRBJ1-2): NAGVMQNPRHLVRRRGQEARLRCSPMKGHSHVYWYRQLPEEGLKFMVYLQKENIIDESGMPKERFSAEFPKEGPSILRIQQVVRGDSAAYFCASSPPQNYGYTFGSGTRLTVV.

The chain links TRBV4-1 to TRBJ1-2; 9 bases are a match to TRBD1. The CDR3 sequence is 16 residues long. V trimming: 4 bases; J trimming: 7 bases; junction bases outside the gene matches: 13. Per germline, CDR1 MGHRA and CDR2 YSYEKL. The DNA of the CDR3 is TGCGCCAGCAGCCCTGCGTTGGGACAGGGTTTGAGTGGCTACACCTTC. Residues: CASSPALGQGLSGYTF.

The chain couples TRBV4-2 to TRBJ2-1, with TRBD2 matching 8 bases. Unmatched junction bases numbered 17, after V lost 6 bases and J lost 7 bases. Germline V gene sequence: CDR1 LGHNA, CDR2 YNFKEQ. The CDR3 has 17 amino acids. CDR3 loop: CASSLNGPRGLDNEQFF. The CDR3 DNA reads TGTGCCAGCAGTCTAAACGGGCCCCGGGGACTAGATAATGAGCAGTTCTTC.

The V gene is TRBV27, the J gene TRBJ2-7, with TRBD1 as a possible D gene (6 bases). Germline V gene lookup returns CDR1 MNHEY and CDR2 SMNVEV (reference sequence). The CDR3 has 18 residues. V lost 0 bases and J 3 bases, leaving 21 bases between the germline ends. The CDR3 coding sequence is TGTGCCAGCAGTTTATCAGTTGGGGTTGAGGGGGTTGACTACGAGCAGTACTTC. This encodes CASSLSVGVEGVDYEQYF.

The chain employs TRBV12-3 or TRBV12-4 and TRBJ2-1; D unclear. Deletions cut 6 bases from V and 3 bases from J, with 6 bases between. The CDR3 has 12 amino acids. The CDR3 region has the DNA TGTGCCAGCAGGCTAGTCTACAATGAGCAGTTCTTC. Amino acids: CASRLVYNEQFF.

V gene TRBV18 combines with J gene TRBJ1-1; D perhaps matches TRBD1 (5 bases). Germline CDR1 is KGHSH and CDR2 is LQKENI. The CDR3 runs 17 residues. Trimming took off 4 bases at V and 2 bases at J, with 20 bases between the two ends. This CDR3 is CASSLSIGRQTNTEAFF. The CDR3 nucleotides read TGTGCCAGCTCACTTTCAATCGGGAGACAGACCAACACTGAAGCTTTCTTT.

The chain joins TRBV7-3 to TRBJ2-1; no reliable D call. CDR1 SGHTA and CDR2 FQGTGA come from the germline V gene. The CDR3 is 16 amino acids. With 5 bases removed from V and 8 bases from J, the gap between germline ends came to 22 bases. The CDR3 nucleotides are TGTGCCAGCAGCCCCAGACGTCACGCCCAGTCTGATGAGCAGTTCTTC. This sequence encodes CASSPRRHAQSDEQFF.

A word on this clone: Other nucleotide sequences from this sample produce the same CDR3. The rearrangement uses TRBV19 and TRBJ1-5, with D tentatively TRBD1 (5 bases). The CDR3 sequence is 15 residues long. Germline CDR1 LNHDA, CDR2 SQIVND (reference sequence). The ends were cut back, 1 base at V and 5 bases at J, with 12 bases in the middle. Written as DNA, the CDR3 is TGTGCCAGTAGTATAGCTGGGGGTCCCTATCAGCCCCAGCATTTT. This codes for CASSIAGGPYQPQHF.

The CDR3 reads CASSLDPLRGNTDTQYF. The CDR3 nucleotides are TGTGCCAGCAGCTTAGATCCCTTAAGGGGGAACACAGATACGCAGTATTTT. The rearrangement links TRBV7-6 to TRBJ2-3, with a possible D match to TRBD1 (6 bases). V was pared by 1 base and J by 2 bases, with 16 bases between. The CDR3 extends over 17 amino acids. The germline V gene has CDR1 SGHVS and CDR2 FNYEAQ. The full variable domain, completed using reference TRBV7-6 and TRBJ2-3, is GAGVSQSPRYKVTKRGQDVALRCDPISGHVSLYWYRQALGQGPEFLTYFNYEAQQDKSGLPNDRFSAERPEGSISTLTIQRTEQRDSAMYRCASSLDPLRGNTDTQYFGPGTRLTVL.

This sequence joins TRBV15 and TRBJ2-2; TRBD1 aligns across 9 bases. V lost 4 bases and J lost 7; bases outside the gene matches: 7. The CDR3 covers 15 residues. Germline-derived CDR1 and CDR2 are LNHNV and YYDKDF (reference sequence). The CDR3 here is CATSMITGGIGELFF. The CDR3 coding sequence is TGTGCCACCAGCATGATTACAGGGGGCATCGGGGAGCTGTTTTTT.

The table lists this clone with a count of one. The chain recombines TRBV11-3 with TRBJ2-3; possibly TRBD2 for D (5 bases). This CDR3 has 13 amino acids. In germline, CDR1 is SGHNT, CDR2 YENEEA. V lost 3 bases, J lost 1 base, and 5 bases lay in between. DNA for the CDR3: TGTGCCAGCAGCTTGAGGGGCACAGATACGCAGTATTTT. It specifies CASSLRGTDTQYF.

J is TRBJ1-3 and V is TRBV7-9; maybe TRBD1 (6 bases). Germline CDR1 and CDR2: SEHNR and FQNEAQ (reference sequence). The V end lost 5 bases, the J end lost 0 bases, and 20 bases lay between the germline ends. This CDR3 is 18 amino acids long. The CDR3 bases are TGTGCCAGCAGCCACCCCGCCGGGACACTCAACTCTGGAAACACCATATATTTT. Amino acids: CASSHPAGTLNSGNTIYF.

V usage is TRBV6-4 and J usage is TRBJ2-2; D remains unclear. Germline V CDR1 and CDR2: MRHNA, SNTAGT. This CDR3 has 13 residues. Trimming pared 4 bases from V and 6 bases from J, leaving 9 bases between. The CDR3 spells CASSVLLAGELFF. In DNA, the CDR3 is TGTGCCAGCAGTGTCCTGTTAGCCGGGGAGCTGTTTTTT.